This is a list of T cell receptor beta chains from one sample in a study of beta chain features in type 1 diabetes. Generated by immunoSEQ multiplex PCR, the TCRdb table keeps only in-frame clones and is missing some. Altogether a few hundred thousand clones are present, around 25% being singletons, with the ten largest covering 0.012%. Sequencing used naive CD4+ T cells from blood. These receptors came from a woman in her thirties with type 1 diabetes. CDR3s include the opening cysteine and the closing phenylalanine or tryptophan. The D gene is left open where the match is weak. The size field is filled for only some rows; it gives once, few, many or a size class.

j_call: TRBJ1-1; d_call: NA; clone_size: NA; v_call: TRBV18; cdr3_nt: TGTGCCAGCTCCGGGGGGGACACTGAAGCTTTCTTT; cdr3_aa: CASSGGDTEAFF
j_call: TRBJ2-1; d_call: TRBD1; clone_size: few; v_call: TRBV15; cdr3_nt: TGTGCCACCAGCTTAAGACAGGGCAGTGAGCAGTTCTTC; cdr3_aa: CATSLRQGSEQFF
j_call: TRBJ2-1; d_call: NA; clone_size: few; v_call: TRBV21-1; cdr3_nt: TGTGCCAGCAGCTCACCCTCAGGGCACTACAATGAGCAGTTCTTC; cdr3_aa: CASSSPSGHYNEQFF
j_call: TRBJ1-1; d_call: NA; clone_size: NA; v_call: TRBV6-1; cdr3_nt: TGTGCCAGCAGTGAAATAAGTGACAGTGAAGCTTTCTTT; cdr3_aa: CASSEISDSEAFF
j_call: TRBJ2-5; d_call: TRBD2; clone_size: once; v_call: TRBV9; cdr3_nt: TGTGCCAGCAGCTCCGTAGCGGGAGGGCCCGGTGAGACCCAGTACTTC; cdr3_aa: CASSSVAGGPGETQYF
j_call: TRBJ2-3; d_call: NA; clone_size: NA; v_call: TRBV2; cdr3_nt: TGTGCCAGCAGTGAAATGTGGGGCGCAGATACGCAGTATTTT; cdr3_aa: CASSEMWGADTQYF
j_call: TRBJ2-7; d_call: TRBD2; clone_size: NA; v_call: TRBV5-1; cdr3_nt: TGCGCCAGCAGCGTGGGCAGACTAGCGGGGGCCTACGAGCAGTACTTC; cdr3_aa: CASSVGRLAGAYEQYF
j_call: TRBJ2-1; d_call: NA; clone_size: few; v_call: TRBV29-1; cdr3_nt: TGCAGCGTTGACAGGACAGCATACAATGAGCAGTTCTTC; cdr3_aa: CSVDRTAYNEQFF
j_call: TRBJ1-2; d_call: NA; clone_size: NA; v_call: TRBV28; cdr3_nt: TGTGCCAGCAGTTTATCCCCGACAGAGAACTATGGCTACACCTTC; cdr3_aa: CASSLSPTENYGYTF
j_call: TRBJ2-1; d_call: TRBD1; clone_size: few; v_call: TRBV18; cdr3_nt: TGTGCCAGCTCACCATCACAGGGGTTGTATGAGCAGTTCTTC; cdr3_aa: CASSPSQGLYEQFF
j_call: TRBJ2-2; d_call: NA; clone_size: few; v_call: TRBV25-1; cdr3_nt: TGTGCCAGCAGTAAGAGGCTAAACACCGGGGAGCTGTTTTTT; cdr3_aa: CASSKRLNTGELFF
j_call: TRBJ2-3; d_call: NA; clone_size: few; v_call: TRBV5-1; cdr3_nt: TGCGCCAGCAGCTTGGATTCGAGCACAGATACGCAGTATTTT; cdr3_aa: CASSLDSSTDTQYF
j_call: TRBJ2-3; d_call: TRBD1; clone_size: NA; v_call: TRBV19; cdr3_nt: TGTGCCAGTGGGGACAGGGGGACTTTCACAGATACGCAGTATTTT; cdr3_aa: CASGDRGTFTDTQYF
j_call: TRBJ2-5; d_call: NA; clone_size: NA; v_call: TRBV5-6; cdr3_nt: TGTGCCAGCAGCTTGGGGAGGGAGACCCAGTACTTC; cdr3_aa: CASSLGRETQYF
j_call: TRBJ2-7; d_call: TRBD2; clone_size: once; v_call: TRBV28; cdr3_nt: TGTGCCAGCAGTTTATCAGCGGGAGGATACGAGCAGTACTTC; cdr3_aa: CASSLSAGGYEQYF
j_call: TRBJ1-5; d_call: NA; clone_size: few; v_call: TRBV25-1; cdr3_nt: TGTGCCAGCAGTGCCAGGGTGGGGGGGAATCAGCCCCAGCATTTT; cdr3_aa: CASSARVGGNQPQHF
j_call: TRBJ2-1; d_call: NA; clone_size: NA; v_call: TRBV27; cdr3_nt: TGTGCCAGCAGTAAAGGGACTCACAATGAGCAGTTCTTC; cdr3_aa: CASSKGTHNEQFF
j_call: TRBJ1-1; d_call: NA; clone_size: few; v_call: TRBV4-1; cdr3_nt: TGCGCCAGCAGCCAAGATCAGGGAAAAGCTTTCTTT; cdr3_aa: CASSQDQGKAFF
j_call: TRBJ2-7; d_call: NA; clone_size: few; v_call: TRBV5-1; cdr3_nt: TGCGCCAGCAGCCCGAGGGACTTCTACGAGCAGTACTTC; cdr3_aa: CASSPRDFYEQYF
j_call: TRBJ2-3; d_call: TRBD1; clone_size: few; v_call: TRBV5-1; cdr3_nt: TGCGCCAGCAGCCCCGACAGGGACACAGATACGCAGTATTTT; cdr3_aa: CASSPDRDTDTQYF
j_call: TRBJ2-7; d_call: NA; clone_size: few; v_call: TRBV4-1; cdr3_nt: TGCGCCAGCAGCCATCCAGCGGGCAAACCCGTCAACGAGCAGTACTTC; cdr3_aa: CASSHPAGKPVNEQYF
j_call: TRBJ2-7; d_call: NA; clone_size: few; v_call: TRBV14; cdr3_nt: TGTGCCAGCAGCCAAGAGGCGGCCTTCTCCTACGAGCAGTACTTC; cdr3_aa: CASSQEAAFSYEQYF
j_call: TRBJ1-5; d_call: NA; clone_size: few; v_call: TRBV19; cdr3_nt: TGTGCCAGTACCGACCAGCCGACAGCCTTGGGAAGCAATCAGCCCCAGCATTTT; cdr3_aa: CASTDQPTALGSNQPQHF
j_call: TRBJ1-1; d_call: NA; clone_size: NA; v_call: TRBV27; cdr3_nt: TGTGCCAGCAGTTTCCACCGGGGTAGGAACACTGAAGCTTTCTTT; cdr3_aa: CASSFHRGRNTEAFF
j_call: TRBJ2-7; d_call: TRBD2; clone_size: few; v_call: TRBV27; cdr3_nt: TGTGCCAGCAGTGGGTACTGGGGAGGGACGTACGAGCAGTACTTC; cdr3_aa: CASSGYWGGTYEQYF
j_call: TRBJ2-2; d_call: NA; clone_size: NA; v_call: TRBV18; cdr3_nt: TGTGCCAGCTCACCCCGCAACCCTACAGGCGGGGAGCTGTTTTTT; cdr3_aa: CASSPRNPTGGELFF
j_call: TRBJ2-3; d_call: TRBD1; clone_size: NA; v_call: TRBV2; cdr3_nt: TGTGCCAGCATCGAAGGGACGGGACAGGGGCAGTATTTT; cdr3_aa: CASIEGTGQGQYF
j_call: TRBJ2-2; d_call: TRBD2; clone_size: NA; v_call: TRBV5-1; cdr3_nt: TGCGCCAGCAACCGACTGGCGGGAGCCGGGGAGCTGTTTTTT; cdr3_aa: CASNRLAGAGELFF
j_call: TRBJ2-3; d_call: NA; clone_size: NA; v_call: TRBV27; cdr3_nt: TGTGCCAGCAGTTCGAGCGGACTGCCCCGTCCTTCGCAGTATTTT; cdr3_aa: CASSSSGLPRPSQYF
j_call: TRBJ2-1; d_call: TRBD1; clone_size: NA; v_call: TRBV28; cdr3_nt: TGTGCCAGCAGTCCCGGGACAGGGGTTTACAATGAGCAGTTCTTC; cdr3_aa: CASSPGTGVYNEQFF
j_call: TRBJ1-2; d_call: TRBD1; clone_size: NA; v_call: TRBV2; cdr3_nt: TGTGCCAGCAGTGGGACAGGGAACTATGGCTACACCTTC; cdr3_aa: CASSGTGNYGYTF
j_call: TRBJ2-1; d_call: TRBD2; clone_size: few; v_call: TRBV7-9; cdr3_nt: TGTGCCAGCAGCAAGCGACTAGCGGAAGATAATTTGTTCTTC; cdr3_aa: CASSKRLAEDNLFF
j_call: TRBJ2-3; d_call: TRBD2; clone_size: NA; v_call: TRBV7-9; cdr3_nt: TGTGCCAGCAGCTTAGGACTAGCGGGGTACACAGATACGCAGTATTTT; cdr3_aa: CASSLGLAGYTDTQYF
j_call: TRBJ2-3; d_call: TRBD1; clone_size: NA; v_call: TRBV5-4; cdr3_nt: TGTGCCAGCAGTTCCCAAGACAGGGCCCCAGATACGCAGTATTTT; cdr3_aa: CASSSQDRAPDTQYF
j_call: TRBJ1-1; d_call: NA; clone_size: few; v_call: TRBV23-1; cdr3_nt: TGCGCCAGCACTAGGGATGAGCGGGGCTTGAACACTGAAGCTTTCTTT; cdr3_aa: CASTRDERGLNTEAFF